This T cell receptor (beta chain) was captured by sequencing in a study of radiotherapy plus CTLA-4 blockade in lung cancer. The CDR3 has 12 amino acids. The germline CDR1 and CDR2 sequences are GTSNPN and SVGIG (reference sequence). V was shortened by 4 bases and J by 0 bases, with 7 bases between the two germline ends. Here immunoSEQ multiplex PCR was the method, and the copy in TCRdb shows in-frame clones only, minus some. The repertoire holds around 26,000 clones, with 73% as singletons. The TCR comes from a human donor with non-small cell lung cancer who had stable disease on radiotherapy plus ipilimumab. V usage is TRBV30 and J usage is TRBJ2-7; D not certain. The sample in question was peripheral blood, obtained from a patient treated with radiotherapy plus ipilimumab. The chain's CDR3 is CAWNHVSYEQYF. The DNA of the CDR3 is TGTGCCTGGAACCACGTCTCCTACGAGCAGTACTTC.